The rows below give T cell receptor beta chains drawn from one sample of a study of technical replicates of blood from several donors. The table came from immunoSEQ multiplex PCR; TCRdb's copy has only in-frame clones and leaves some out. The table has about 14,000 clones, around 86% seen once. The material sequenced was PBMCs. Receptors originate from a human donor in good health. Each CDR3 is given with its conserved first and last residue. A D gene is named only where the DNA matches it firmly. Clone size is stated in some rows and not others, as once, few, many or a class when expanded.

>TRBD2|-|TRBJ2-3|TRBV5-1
TGCGCCAGCAGCCGGGGGGGAGAGACAGATACGCAGTATTTT
CASSRGGETDTQYF
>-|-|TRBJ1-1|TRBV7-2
TGTGCCAGCAGCTTACGCAAGGACAGCCTTACGAACACTGAAGCTTTCTTT
CASSLRKDSLTNTEAFF
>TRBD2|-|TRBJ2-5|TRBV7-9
TGTGCCAGCACCGAGCGGGACGGGGAGACCCAGTACTTC
CASTERDGETQYF
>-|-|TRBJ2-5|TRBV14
TGTGCCAGCAGCCAAGTACCGGTCGCCCAGTACTTC
CASSQVPVAQYF
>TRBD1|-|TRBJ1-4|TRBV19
TGTGCCAGTAGTATCGGACAGGCGAGAACTAATGAAAAACTGTTTTTT
CASSIGQARTNEKLFF
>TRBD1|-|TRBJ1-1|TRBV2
TGTGCCAGCAGTGAAGTGGGGACAGGGGGCCGAGGGACTGAAGCTTTCTTT
CASSEVGTGGRGTEAFF
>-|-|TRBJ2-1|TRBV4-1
TGCGCCAGCAGCCAAGATGAGGGAGGATCCTACAATGAGCAGTTCTTC
CASSQDEGGSYNEQFF
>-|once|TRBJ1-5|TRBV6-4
TGTGCCAGGTTCCATGAGCCCCAGCATTTT
CARFHEPQHF
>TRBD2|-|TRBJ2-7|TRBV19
TGTGCCAGTAGTATCGAGGTGACTAGCGGGATCTCCTACGAGCAGTACTTC
CASSIEVTSGISYEQYF
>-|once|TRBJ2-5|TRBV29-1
TGCAGCCGACCATTACAGACTATCCAAGAGACCCAGTACTTC
CSRPLQTIQETQYF
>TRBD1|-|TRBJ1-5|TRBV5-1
TGCGCCAGCAGCTTACAGGGGAGTCAGCCCCAGCATTTT
CASSLQGSQPQHF
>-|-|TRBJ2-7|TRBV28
TGTGCCAGCAGTTTTCTCAGTGGAGGGGTATACGAGCAGTACTTC
CASSFLSGGVYEQYF
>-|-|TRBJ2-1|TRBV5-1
TGCGCCAGCAGCGGGAATCCTAGCAGGGGAAACAATGAGCAGTTCTTC
CASSGNPSRGNNEQFF
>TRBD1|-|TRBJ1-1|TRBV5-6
TGTGCCAGCAGCTTGGCTGGGACAGAAGAGAACACTGAAGCTTTCTTT
CASSLAGTEENTEAFF
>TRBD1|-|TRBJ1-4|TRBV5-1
TGCGCCAGCAGCCCGGACCGGGACAGTAATGAAAAACTGTTTTTT
CASSPDRDSNEKLFF
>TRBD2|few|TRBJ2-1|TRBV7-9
TGTGCCAGCAGCTTTAGCCTGGGACTAGCGGATTACAATGAGCAGTTCTTC
CASSFSLGLADYNEQFF
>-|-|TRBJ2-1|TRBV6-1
TGTGCCAGCAGTGAACGATCTAAGTTCTTC
CASSERSKFF
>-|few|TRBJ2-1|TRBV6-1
TGTGCCAGCAGTGAAGGCCAGGCGATAAGGTCCTACAATGAGCAGTTCTTC
CASSEGQAIRSYNEQFF
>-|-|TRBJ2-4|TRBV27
TGTGCCAGCAGGATGGGACTCGCCACCCCGGTTTACTTC
CASRMGLATPVYF
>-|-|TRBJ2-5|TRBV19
TGTGCCAGTAGTATTCAGGGATCCCGCTTTAAAGAGACCCAGTACTTC
CASSIQGSRFKETQYF
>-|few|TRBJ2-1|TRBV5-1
TGCGCCAGCAGCGGTAGCGGTTACAATGAGCAGTTCTTC
CASSGSGYNEQFF
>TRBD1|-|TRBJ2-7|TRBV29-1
TGCAGCGCCACGAGCGACAGGGTCAACGCGGAGCAGTACTTC
CSATSDRVNAEQYF
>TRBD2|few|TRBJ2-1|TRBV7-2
TGTGCCAGCAGGGCCGGGACTAGGGCGTTTCTTGAGCAGTTCTTC
CASRAGTRAFLEQFF
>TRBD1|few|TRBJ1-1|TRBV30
TGTGCCTGGAGTAAGAGGGACAGGAACACTGAAGCTTTCTTT
CAWSKRDRNTEAFF
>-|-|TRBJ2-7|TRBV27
TGTGCCACCCAGTTTTCCCAGACTAGTTTCTACGAGCAGTACTTC
CATQFSQTSFYEQYF
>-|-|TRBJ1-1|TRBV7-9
TGTGCCAGCAGCTTGGCCGGGACTGAAGCTTTCTTT
CASSLAGTEAFF
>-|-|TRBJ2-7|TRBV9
TGTGCCAGCAGCGGAGAGACTGGGATAGGGGACGAGCAGTACTTC
CASSGETGIGDEQYF
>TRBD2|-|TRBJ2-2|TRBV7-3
TGTGCCAGCAGTCGCGGACTAGTCGACACCGGGGAGCTGTTTTTT
CASSRGLVDTGELFF
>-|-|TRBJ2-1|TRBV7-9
TGTGCCAGCAGCTTCCAGGCAACGGATGAGCAGTTCTTC
CASSFQATDEQFF
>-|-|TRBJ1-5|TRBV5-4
TGTGCCAGCAGCTACAGGGCAGGGAGACTCTTTAGCAATCAGCCCCAGCATTTT
CASSYRAGRLFSNQPQHF
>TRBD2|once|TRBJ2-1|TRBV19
TGTGCCAGTAGTATGCCGGGACTAGCGGGAGCGGATGAGCAGTTCTTC
CASSMPGLAGADEQFF
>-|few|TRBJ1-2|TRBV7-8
TGTGCCAGCAGCCCAACGGGCCAGGGGAACTATGGCTACACCTTC
CASSPTGQGNYGYTF
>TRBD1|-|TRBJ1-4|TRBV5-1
TGCGCCAGCAGCCTACCCGGGACAGGGGTGGAAAAACTGTTTTTT
CASSLPGTGVEKLFF
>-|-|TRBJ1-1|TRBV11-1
TGTGCCAGCAGCTTTTCTTGGGGGCCTGAAGCTTTCTTT
CASSFSWGPEAFF
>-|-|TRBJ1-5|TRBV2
TGTGCCAGCAGTGAAAAGCAGGGGTTCCAGCCCCAGCATTTT
CASSEKQGFQPQHF
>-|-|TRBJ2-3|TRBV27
TGTGCCAGCAGTTTTTCCCATACCACAATATTAGATACGCAGTATTTT
CASSFSHTTILDTQYF
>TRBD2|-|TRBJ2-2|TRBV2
TGTGCCAGCAATCTAGCGGGGGTGGGCACCGGGGAGCTGTTTTTT
CASNLAGVGTGELFF
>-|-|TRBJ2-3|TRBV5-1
TGCGCCAGCAGGAGGACAACCCAAACCACAGATACGCAGTATTTT
CASRRTTQTTDTQYF
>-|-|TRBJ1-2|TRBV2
TGTGCCAGCAGTGAAATCGTAGCTACTGGGTATGGCTACACCTTC
CASSEIVATGYGYTF
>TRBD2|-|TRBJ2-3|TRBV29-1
TGCAGCGTTGAAGGCAGGGCGGGAGGAAGGGATACGCAGTATTTT
CSVEGRAGGRDTQYF
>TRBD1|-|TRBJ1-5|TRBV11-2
TGTGCCAGCTCCGGGACAGGGAATCAGCCCCAGCATTTT
CASSGTGNQPQHF
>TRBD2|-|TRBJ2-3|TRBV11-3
TGTGCCAGCAGCTCCTATTCCGGGACTACGACAGATACGCAGTATTTT
CASSSYSGTTTDTQYF
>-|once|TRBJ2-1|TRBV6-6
TGTGCCAGCAGTTACGCCCGCGGAGAGGGAAATGAGCAGTTCTTC
CASSYARGEGNEQFF
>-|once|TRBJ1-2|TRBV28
TGTGCCAGCAGTCCCCCGGGGTATGGCTACACCTTC
CASSPPGYGYTF
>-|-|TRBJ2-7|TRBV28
TGTGCCAGCAGTTCCCCGGGGGGCCTCGTGCAGTACTTC
CASSSPGGLVQYF
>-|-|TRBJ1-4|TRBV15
TGTGCCACCAGCAGAGATGGAACAGGCCGTTGGGAAAAACTGTTTTTT
CATSRDGTGRWEKLFF
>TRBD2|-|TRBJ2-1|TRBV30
TGTGCCTGGGGGGGGACTAGCGGATCCGAGCAGTTCTTC
CAWGGTSGSEQFF
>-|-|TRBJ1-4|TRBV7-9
TGTGCCAGCAGCTTAGAAGCAGGAATAGAAAAACTGTTTTTT
CASSLEAGIEKLFF
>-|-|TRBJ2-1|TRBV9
TGTGCCAGCAGCGTCATAGCTGCGCCCACCTACAATGAGCAGTTCTTC
CASSVIAAPTYNEQFF
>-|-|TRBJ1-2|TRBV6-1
TGTGCCAGCAGTGAAGCGGCAGGGGTTCAGTATGGCTACACCTTC
CASSEAAGVQYGYTF
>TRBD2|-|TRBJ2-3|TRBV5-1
TGCGCCAGCAGCTTGGTAGCGGGAGGGACAGATACGCAGTATTTT
CASSLVAGGTDTQYF